The sequence of this T cell receptor beta chain was determined in a study of OX40 agonist ivuxolimab in advanced cancers. The overall study: From roughly 20 to 90 years was the age range, with a mean of about 56 years, and around 84% were male. Study observations and caveats: No determination was made of the antigen specificity of the expanded peripheral T cells.

About this clone itself: Its antigen is unidentified.

Per the germline V gene, CDR1 is SGHDT and CDR2 is YYEEEE. CDR3 size: 15 residues. V gave up 2 bases and J gave up 6 bases, with 15 bases separating them. Profiling relied on immunoSEQ multiplex PCR, and the TCRdb table lists in-frame clones only, not all of them. The top ten clones hold roughly 0.61% of a sample with 76,000 or so clones, roughly 85% of them seen once. At cycle 4 day 1, cycle 7 day 1, and baseline, blood was sampled. This TCR was recovered from an adult with an advanced solid tumor such as melanoma, head and neck, liver or kidney cancer. The chain employs TRBV5-6 and TRBJ1-5; D perhaps matches TRBD1 (5 bases). This specimen consisted of CD4+ or CD8+ T cells sorted from blood, obtained in a trial of the OX40 agonist ivuxolimab. The CDR3 bases are TGTGCCAGCAGCTTTGGCCGACAGTCGGCTCAGCCCCAGCATTTT. This sequence encodes CASSFGRQSAQPQHF.